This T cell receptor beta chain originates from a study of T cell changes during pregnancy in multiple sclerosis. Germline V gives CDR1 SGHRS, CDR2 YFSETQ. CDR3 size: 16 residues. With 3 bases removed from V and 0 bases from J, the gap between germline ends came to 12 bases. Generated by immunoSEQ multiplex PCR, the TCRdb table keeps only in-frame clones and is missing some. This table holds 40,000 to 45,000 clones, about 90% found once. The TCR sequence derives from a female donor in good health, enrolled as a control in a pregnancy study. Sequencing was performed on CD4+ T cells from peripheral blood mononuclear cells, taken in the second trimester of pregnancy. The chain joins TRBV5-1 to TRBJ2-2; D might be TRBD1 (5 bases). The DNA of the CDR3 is TGCGCCAGCAGCTCGCAGGGTGGGGCGAACACCGGGGAGCTGTTTTTT. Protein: CASSSQGGANTGELFF.